These 9 T cell receptor beta chains were all obtained from the same sample, sequenced in a study of blood T cell repertoires in COVID-19. Data came from immunoSEQ multiplex PCR; TCRdb stores just in-frame clones and leaves some out. Of roughly 45,000 clones in the sample, about four fifths were seen once. The sequencing input was peripheral blood. The receptors stem from a man between 45 and 60 years old with active COVID-19.

This clone was counted a single time. The genes are TRBV11-2 and TRBJ2-5; a possible D gene is TRBD2 (6 bases). This CDR3 is built from 14 residues. Trimming stripped 5 bases from V and 2 bases from J, with 12 bases between. Germline V lookup: CDR1 SGHAT, CDR2 FQNNGV. The CDR3 spells CASSGRTTQETQYF. As DNA, the CDR3 is TGTGCCAGCAGCGGACGGACTACACAAGAGACCCAGTACTTC.

The CDR3 spells CASSLQPSGNTIYF. The CDR3 nucleotides read TGCGCCAGCAGCTTACAGCCCTCTGGAAACACCATATATTTT. V usage is TRBV5-1 and J usage is TRBJ1-3; no clear D. Trimming removed 2 bases at V and 0 bases at J, with 6 bases between. From germline, CDR1 is SGHRS and CDR2 YFSETQ. There are 14 residues in the CDR3.

This clone was detected only a few times. The rearrangement uses TRBV28 and TRBJ1-4; perhaps TRBD1 as D (5 bases). The CDR3 is made up of 15 amino acids. The germline V gene has CDR1 MDHEN and CDR2 SYDVKM. V was shortened by 2 bases and J by 8 bases, with 15 bases between the two germline ends. CDR3 amino acids: CASSLAQGLGEKLFF. The CDR3, as DNA: TGTGCCAGCAGTTTAGCGCAGGGTCTTGGGGAAAAACTGTTTTTT.

The V gene is TRBV19, the J gene TRBJ1-5; unclear D gene. V lost 3 bases and J lost 5, with 8 bases in between. CDR1 and CDR2 (germline): LNHDA, SQIVND (reference sequence). The CDR3 runs to 13 residues. The CDR3 nucleotides read TGTGCCAGTAGTATGGGGAGTTATCAGCCCCAGCATTTT. Translation gives CASSMGSYQPQHF.

J is TRBJ1-6 and V is TRBV5-1, with 8 bases aligning to TRBD1. V shed 5 bases, J shed 5 bases, and the junction held 0 bases outside the gene matches. CDR3 size: 13 residues. Germline V gene lookup returns CDR1 SGHRS and CDR2 YFSETQ. CDR3 DNA: TGCGCCAGCAGGACAGGGGATAATTCACCCCTCCACTTT. It translates to CASRTGDNSPLHF.

J is TRBJ2-5 and V is TRBV5-1; the match to TRBD1 covers 7 bases. CDR1 SGHRS and CDR2 YFSETQ come from the germline V gene. The J segment lost 3 bases and the V segment lost 4 bases, leaving 6 bases of the junction unmatched. This CDR3 has 14 residues. The CDR3: CASSATGLEETQYF. Written as DNA, the CDR3 is TGCGCCAGCAGCGCGACAGGGCTTGAAGAGACCCAGTACTTC.

This chain connects TRBV7-9 to TRBJ2-7; D perhaps matches TRBD1 (6 bases). CDR1 is SEHNR and CDR2 is FQNEAQ in the germline V gene (reference sequence). V was clipped by 5 bases and J by 0 bases, with 20 bases between them. The CDR3 is 17 amino acids. This CDR3 is CASSNSPGTSVSYEQYF. DNA of the CDR3: TGTGCCAGCAGCAACTCGCCCGGGACATCCGTCTCCTACGAGCAGTACTTC. The variable domain in full, with the rest retrieved from reference TRBV7-9 and TRBJ2-7, is DTGVSQNPRHKITKRGQNVTFRCDPISEHNRLYWYRQTLGQGPEFLTYFQNEAQLEKSRLLSDRFSAERPKGSFSTLEIQRTEQGDSAMYLCASSNSPGTSVSYEQYFGPGTRLTVT.

This CDR3 reads CASSYLAGGYNEQFF. The CDR3 DNA reads TGTGCCAGCAGTTACTTAGCGGGGGGTTACAATGAGCAGTTCTTC. The chain carries TRBV6-5 and TRBJ2-1; TRBD2 agrees at 10 bases. V lost 1 base, J lost 4 bases, and 1 base stayed unmatched. CDR1 and CDR2 (germline): MNHEY, SVGAGI. This CDR3 has 15 residues.

The chain joins TRBV10-2 to TRBJ2-5; 9 nucleotides line up with TRBD1. Germline V gene data show CDR1 as WSHSY and CDR2 as SAAADI. This CDR3 comprises 17 residues. The V and J ends lost 3 bases and 5 bases, in that order; junction bases with no gene match: 13. This CDR3 is CASSDSLGTGGWETQYF. CDR3 DNA: TGCGCCAGCAGTGATTCCTTGGGAACAGGGGGCTGGGAGACCCAGTACTTC.